The 14 T cell receptor beta chains listed next were all sequenced from one sample in a study of CD8+ T cells in alopecia areata. Following extraction, RNA underwent reverse transcription to cDNA, which served as the sequencing template. Sequencing used immunoSEQ multiplex PCR; TCRdb keeps in-frame clones, though not all of them. Here the sample spans 200,000 to 250,000 clones, 50% to 60% being singletons. This material consisted of CD4+ T cells sorted from blood, taken at week 0. The receptors derive from a human donor with alopecia areata.

This clone was detected ten times or more. The chain has TRBV29-1 and TRBJ1-5; D might be TRBD1 (6 bases). CDR3 length equals 13 residues. Germline lookup yields CDR1 SQVTM and CDR2 ANQGSEA. V dropped 4 bases and J dropped 7 bases, with 14 bases sitting between them. CDR3 amino acids: CSVGAGVGQPQHF. DNA for the CDR3: TGCAGCGTTGGAGCAGGGGTAGGGCAGCCCCAGCATTTT.

V usage is TRBV30 and J usage is TRBJ1-2; 9 nucleotides align to TRBD1. CDR1 is GTSNPN and CDR2 is SVGIG in the germline V gene (reference sequence). J gave up 7 bases and V 4 bases, and 10 bases lay outside the gene matches. The CDR3 is made up of 14 amino acids. The CDR3 coding sequence is TGTGCCTGGAACCTCCCGGGACAGGGTGCTGGCTACACCTTC. Protein: CAWNLPGQGAGYTF. The whole variable domain, filled in from reference TRBV30 and TRBJ1-2, reads SQTIHQWPATLVQPVGSPLSLECTVEGTSNPNLYWYRQAAGRGLQLLFYSVGIGQISSEVPQNLSASRPQDRQFILSSKKLLLSDSGFYLCAWNLPGQGAGYTFGSGTRLTVV.

The gene calls are TRBV5-1 and TRBJ1-1; D remains ambiguous. Trimming removed 2 bases at V and 4 bases at J, with 6 bases between. Germline V gene data show CDR1 as SGHRS and CDR2 as YFSETQ. The CDR3 covers 12 residues. CDR3 DNA: TGCGCCAGCAGCTTCCGGAGCACTGAAGCTTTCTTT. Translating it yields CASSFRSTEAFF.

This clone has a handful of counts. The rearrangement links TRBV19 to TRBJ2-3; TRBD1 is a possible D gene (6 bases). The CDR3 runs 15 residues. CDR1 and CDR2 from the germline V gene are LNHDA and SQIVND (reference sequence). V lost 8 bases and J 3 bases, leaving 18 bases between the germline ends. The CDR3 region has the DNA TGTGCCAGTTCATTCTCCGGGACACCGACAGATACGCAGTATTTT. It is translated as CASSFSGTPTDTQYF.

This chain joins TRBV7-9 and TRBJ1-5; D is unclear. Trimming took 1 base from V and 4 from J, leaving 5 bases between them. The CDR3 contains 13 residues. The germline V gene has CDR1 SEHNR and CDR2 FQNEAQ (reference sequence). Here the CDR3 DNA reads TGTGCCAGCAGCTTAGGACAAAATCAGCCCCAGCATTTT. Its protein is CASSLGQNQPQHF.

This clone was observed a few times. V gene TRBV13 combines with J gene TRBJ1-2, with 11 bases lining up with TRBD1. The V gene's germline CDR1 is PRHDT and CDR2 FYEKMQ (reference sequence). V shed 6 bases, J shed 7 bases, and the junction held 10 bases outside the gene matches. This CDR3 has 15 amino acids. This chain's CDR3 is CASSLFGTGGGGYTF. The CDR3 DNA reads as TGTGCCAGCAGTTTATTCGGGACAGGGGGAGGTGGCTACACCTTC.

This chain uses TRBV6-1 with TRBJ2-4, with D perhaps matching TRBD1 (6 bases). The germline V gene encodes CDR1 MNHNS and CDR2 SASEGT. Deletions cut 0 bases from V and 1 base from J, with 16 bases between. This CDR3 contains 18 residues. The CDR3 DNA sequence: TGTGCCAGCAGTGAAGCGCTAAAGGGGGATCCCGCCAAAAACATTCAGTACTTC. Protein product: CASSEALKGDPAKNIQYF.

This rearrangement joins TRBV6-5 to TRBJ1-1, with D hard to call. Trimming left V 0 bases short and J 0 bases short, with 5 bases between. This CDR3 spans 14 amino acids. CDR1 is MNHEY, CDR2 SVGAGI, per germline. This chain's CDR3 is CASSYSSVNTEAFF. The CDR3 DNA follows: TGTGCCAGCAGTTACTCGTCAGTGAACACTGAAGCTTTCTTT.

V usage is TRBV29-1 and J usage is TRBJ2-1; TRBD2 matches at 7 bases. Trimming cost V 4 bases and J 6 bases; bases outside gene matches: 9. The CDR3 is made up of 14 amino acids. Per the germline V gene, CDR1 is SQVTM and CDR2 is ANQGSEA. In nucleotides, the CDR3 is TGCAGCGTTGGCCATAGACTAGCTCTCAATGAGCAGTTCTTC. Its protein product is CSVGHRLALNEQFF.

V gene TRBV7-2 combines with J gene TRBJ2-1; TRBD2 aligns across 12 bases. The CDR3 runs to 18 residues. The germline gives CDR1 SGHTA, CDR2 FQGNSA. J gave up 0 bases and V 7 bases, and 10 bases lay outside the gene matches. CDR3 bases: TGTGCCAGCACCCTGGGTCTAGCGGGGGGGAGCTCCTACAATGAGCAGTTCTTC. Residues: CASTLGLAGGSSYNEQFF.

The chain has TRBV6-5 and TRBJ2-7, with TRBD1 matching 7 bases. Trimming cost V 2 bases and J 9 bases; bases outside gene matches: 10. Germline V CDR1 and CDR2: MNHEY, SVGAGI. The CDR3 spans 14 residues. The CDR3 DNA sequence: TGTGCCAGCAGTTACGAGGCCAGGGGGAGTGGGCAGTACTTC. This gives the protein CASSYEARGSGQYF.

The chain couples TRBV29-1 to TRBJ1-2; 10 bases align to TRBD1. Trimming at V came to 4 bases and at J to 7 bases, leaving 9 bases not matched to a gene. The germline CDR1 and CDR2 sequences are SQVTM and ANQGSEA. CDR3 length equals 14 residues. The CDR3 here is CSVAGTGERGGYTF. As DNA, the CDR3 is TGCAGCGTTGCTGGGACAGGGGAACGGGGTGGCTACACCTTC.

This clone was found a few times. This chain joins TRBV5-6 and TRBJ2-7; D is unclear. V was pared by 2 bases and J by 7 bases, with 7 bases between. CDR3 length: 11 residues. The V gene's germline CDR1 is SGHDT and CDR2 YYEEEE. The CDR3 here is CASSLSEEQYF. CDR3 DNA sequence: TGTGCCAGCAGCTTATCCGAGGAGCAGTACTTC.

This sequence joins TRBV5-1 and TRBJ2-1; no firm D call. CDR1 SGHRS and CDR2 YFSETQ come from the germline V gene. The CDR3 contains 12 residues. V was pared by 1 base and J by 5 bases, with 4 bases between. CDR3 residues: CASSLMNNEQFF. The CDR3 DNA sequence: TGCGCCAGCAGCTTGATGAACAATGAGCAGTTCTTC.